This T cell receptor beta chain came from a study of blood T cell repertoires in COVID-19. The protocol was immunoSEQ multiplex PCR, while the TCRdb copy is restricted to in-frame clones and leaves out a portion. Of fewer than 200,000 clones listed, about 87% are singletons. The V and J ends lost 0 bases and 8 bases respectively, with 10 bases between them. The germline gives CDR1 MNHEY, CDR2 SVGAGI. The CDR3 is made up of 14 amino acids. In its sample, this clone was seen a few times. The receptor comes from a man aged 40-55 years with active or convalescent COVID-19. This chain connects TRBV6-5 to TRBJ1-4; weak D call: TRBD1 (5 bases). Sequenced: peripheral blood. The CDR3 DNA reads TGTGCCAGCAGTTACTCGGGCAGGGAAGAAAAACTGTTTTTT. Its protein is CASSYSGREEKLFF.